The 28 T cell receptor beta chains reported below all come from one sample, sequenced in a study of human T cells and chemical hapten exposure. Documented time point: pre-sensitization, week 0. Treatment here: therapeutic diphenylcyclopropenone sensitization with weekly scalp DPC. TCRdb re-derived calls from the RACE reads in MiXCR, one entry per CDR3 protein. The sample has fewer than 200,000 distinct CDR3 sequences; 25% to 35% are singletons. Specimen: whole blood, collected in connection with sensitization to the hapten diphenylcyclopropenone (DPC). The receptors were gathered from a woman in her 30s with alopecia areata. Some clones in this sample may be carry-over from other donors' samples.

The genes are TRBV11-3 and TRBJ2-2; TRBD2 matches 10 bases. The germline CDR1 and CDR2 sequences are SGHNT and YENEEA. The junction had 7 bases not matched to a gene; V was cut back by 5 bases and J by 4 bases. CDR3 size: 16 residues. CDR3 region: CASSPGLAFGTGELFF. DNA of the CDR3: TGTGCCAGCAGCCCGGGACTAGCGTTCGGCACCGGGGAGCTGTTTTTT.

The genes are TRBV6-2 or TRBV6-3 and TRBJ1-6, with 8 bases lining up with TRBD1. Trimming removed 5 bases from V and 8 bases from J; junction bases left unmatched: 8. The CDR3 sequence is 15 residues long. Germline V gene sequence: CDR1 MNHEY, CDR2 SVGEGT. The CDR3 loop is CASSTGQGGDSPLHF. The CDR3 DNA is TGTGCCAGCAGTACTGGACAGGGCGGGGATTCACCCCTCCACTTT.

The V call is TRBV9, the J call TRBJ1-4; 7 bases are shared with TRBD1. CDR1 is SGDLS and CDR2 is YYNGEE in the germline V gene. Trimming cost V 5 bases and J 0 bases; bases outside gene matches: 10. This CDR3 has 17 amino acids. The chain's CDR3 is CASRYMTGTATNEKLFF. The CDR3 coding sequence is TGTGCCAGCAGGTACATGACCGGGACAGCAACTAATGAAAAACTGTTTTTT.

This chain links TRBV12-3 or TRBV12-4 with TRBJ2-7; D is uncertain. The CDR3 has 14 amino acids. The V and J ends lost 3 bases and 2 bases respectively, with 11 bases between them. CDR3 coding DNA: TGTGCCAGCAGTTTTTCTGGGGTAACCTACGAGCAGTACTTC. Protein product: CASSFSGVTYEQYF.

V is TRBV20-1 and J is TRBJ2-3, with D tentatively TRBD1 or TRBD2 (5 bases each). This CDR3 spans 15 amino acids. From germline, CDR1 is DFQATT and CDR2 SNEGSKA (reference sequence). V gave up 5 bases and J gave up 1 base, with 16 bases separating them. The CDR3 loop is CSAAKGTLRTDTQYF. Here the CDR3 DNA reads TGCAGTGCTGCTAAAGGGACCCTACGCACAGATACGCAGTATTTT.

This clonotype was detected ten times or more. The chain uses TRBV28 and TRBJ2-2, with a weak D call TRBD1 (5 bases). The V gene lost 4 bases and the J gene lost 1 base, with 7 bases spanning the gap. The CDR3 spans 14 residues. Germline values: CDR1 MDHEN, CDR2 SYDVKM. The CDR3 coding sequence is TGTGCCAGCAGTTCTGGACAGAACACCGGGGAGCTGTTTTTT. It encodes CASSSGQNTGELFF.

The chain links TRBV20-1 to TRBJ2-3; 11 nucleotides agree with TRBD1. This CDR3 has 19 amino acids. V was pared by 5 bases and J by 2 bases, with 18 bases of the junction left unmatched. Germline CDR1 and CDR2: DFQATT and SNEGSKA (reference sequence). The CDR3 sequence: CSAQRGGQGAIGVTDTQYF. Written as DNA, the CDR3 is TGCAGTGCTCAAAGAGGAGGACAGGGGGCGATAGGGGTCACAGATACGCAGTATTTT.

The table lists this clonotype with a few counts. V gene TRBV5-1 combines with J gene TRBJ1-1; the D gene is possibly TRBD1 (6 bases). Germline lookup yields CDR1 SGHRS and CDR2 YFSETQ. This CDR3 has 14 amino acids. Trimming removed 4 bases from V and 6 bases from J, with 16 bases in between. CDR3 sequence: CASSQLQGPAEAFF. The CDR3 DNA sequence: TGCGCCAGCAGCCAGCTACAGGGACCCGCTGAAGCTTTCTTT.

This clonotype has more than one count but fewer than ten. The CDR3 sequence: CAISGAATNEKLFF. The CDR3 bases are TGTGCCATCTCAGGGGCTGCAACTAATGAAAAACTGTTTTTT. This chain joins TRBV28 and TRBJ1-4, with D maybe TRBD1 (6 bases). Between the trimmed V and J ends, which lost 10 bases and 0 bases, there was a span of 12 bases. CDR1 is MDHEN and CDR2 is SYDVKM in the germline V gene. CDR3 length equals 14 residues.

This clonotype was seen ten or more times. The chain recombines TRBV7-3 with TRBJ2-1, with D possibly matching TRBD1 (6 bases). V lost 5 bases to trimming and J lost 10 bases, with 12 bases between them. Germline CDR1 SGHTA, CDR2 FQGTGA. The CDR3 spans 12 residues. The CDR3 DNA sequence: TGTGCCAGCAGCCCACAGGGCAACGAGCAGTTCTTC. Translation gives CASSPQGNEQFF.

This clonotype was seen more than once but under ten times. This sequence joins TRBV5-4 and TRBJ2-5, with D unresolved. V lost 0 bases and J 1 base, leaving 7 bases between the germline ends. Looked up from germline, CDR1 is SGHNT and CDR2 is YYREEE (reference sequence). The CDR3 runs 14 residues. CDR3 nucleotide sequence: TGTGCCAGCAGCTTGGTTGGTCCCCAAGAGACCCAGTACTTC. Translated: CASSLVGPQETQYF.

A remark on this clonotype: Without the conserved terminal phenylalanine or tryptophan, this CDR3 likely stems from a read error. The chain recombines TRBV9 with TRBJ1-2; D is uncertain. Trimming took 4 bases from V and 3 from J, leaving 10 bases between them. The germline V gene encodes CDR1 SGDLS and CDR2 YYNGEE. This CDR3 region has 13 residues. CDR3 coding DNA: TGTGCCAGCAGCCCGGACGGTTACTATGGCTACACCCTC. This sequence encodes CASSPDGYYGYTL.

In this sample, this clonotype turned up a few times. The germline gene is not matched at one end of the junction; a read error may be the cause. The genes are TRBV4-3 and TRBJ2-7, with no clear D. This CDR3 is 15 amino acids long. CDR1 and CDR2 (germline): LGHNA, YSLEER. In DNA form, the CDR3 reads TGCGCCAGCAGCCAAGATATCGGACCCTCCCACGAGCAGTACTTC. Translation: CASSQDIGPSHEQYF.

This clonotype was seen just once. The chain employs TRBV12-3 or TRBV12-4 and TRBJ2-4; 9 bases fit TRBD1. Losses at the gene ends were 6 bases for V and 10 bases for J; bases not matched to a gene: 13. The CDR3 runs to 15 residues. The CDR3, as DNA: TGTGCCAGCAGCAGGAACAGGGGGCCTTTTAGTATTCAGTACTTC. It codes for CASSRNRGPFSIQYF.

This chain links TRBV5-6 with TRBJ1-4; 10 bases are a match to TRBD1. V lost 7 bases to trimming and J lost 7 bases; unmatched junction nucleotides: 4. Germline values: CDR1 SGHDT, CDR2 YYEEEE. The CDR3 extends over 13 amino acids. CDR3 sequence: CASGGDRGEKLFF. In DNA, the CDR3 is TGTGCCAGCGGTGGGGACAGGGGTGAAAAACTGTTTTTT.

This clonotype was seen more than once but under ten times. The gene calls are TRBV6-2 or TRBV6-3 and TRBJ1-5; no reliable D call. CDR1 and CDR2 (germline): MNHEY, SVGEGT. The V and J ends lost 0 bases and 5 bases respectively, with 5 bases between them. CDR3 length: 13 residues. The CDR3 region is CASSYSRDQPQHF. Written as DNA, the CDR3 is TGTGCCAGCAGTTACTCGCGTGATCAGCCCCAGCATTTT.

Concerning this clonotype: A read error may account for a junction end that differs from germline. The CDR3 loop reads CASSLTREAPPWNF. The CDR3 nucleotides read TGTGCCAGCAGTTTAACCAGGGAAGCCCCTCCGTGGAACTTC. The rearrangement links TRBV28 to TRBJ2-7; weak D call: TRBD1 (5 bases). Germline assignment: CDR1 MDHEN and CDR2 SYDVKM. The CDR3 has 14 residues.

Written as DNA, the CDR3 is TGTGCCATCAAAAGGGCTGGGGCCAACGTCCTGACTTTC. This translates into CAIKRAGANVLTF. The rearrangement uses TRBV10-3 and TRBJ2-6; D is ambiguous. V dropped 7 bases and J dropped 2 bases, with 6 bases sitting between them. CDR3 length: 13 amino acids. Germline V gene sequence: CDR1 ENHRY, CDR2 SYGVKD.

The CDR3 loop is CASSLQQENEQFF. The CDR3, as DNA: TGCGCCAGCAGCTTACAACAGGAGAATGAGCAGTTCTTC. This sequence joins TRBV5-1 and TRBJ2-1; the D gene is possibly TRBD1 (5 bases). V lost 2 bases and J 7 bases, leaving 10 bases between the germline ends. The CDR3 is made up of 13 amino acids. CDR1 is SGHRS and CDR2 is YFSETQ in the germline V gene.

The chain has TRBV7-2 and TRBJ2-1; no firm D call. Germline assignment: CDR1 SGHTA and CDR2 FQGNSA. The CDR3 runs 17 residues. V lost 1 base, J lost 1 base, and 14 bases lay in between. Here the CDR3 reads CASSLGPTLSSYNEQFF. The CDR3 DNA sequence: TGTGCCAGCAGCTTAGGGCCGACACTAAGTTCCTACAATGAGCAGTTCTTC.

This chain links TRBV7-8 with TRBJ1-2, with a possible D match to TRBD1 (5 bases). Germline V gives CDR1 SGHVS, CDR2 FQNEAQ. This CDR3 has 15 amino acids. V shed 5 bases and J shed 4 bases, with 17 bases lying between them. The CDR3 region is CASSPRGGGFYGYTF. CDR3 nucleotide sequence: TGTGCCAGCAGCCCCCGGGGGGGGGGATTCTATGGCTACACCTTC.

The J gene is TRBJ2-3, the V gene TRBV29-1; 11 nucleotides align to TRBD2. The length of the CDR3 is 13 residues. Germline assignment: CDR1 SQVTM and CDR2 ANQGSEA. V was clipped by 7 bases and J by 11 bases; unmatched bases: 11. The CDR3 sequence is CSGGETSGSLQYF. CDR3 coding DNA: TGCAGCGGTGGGGAAACTAGCGGGAGTTTGCAGTATTTT.

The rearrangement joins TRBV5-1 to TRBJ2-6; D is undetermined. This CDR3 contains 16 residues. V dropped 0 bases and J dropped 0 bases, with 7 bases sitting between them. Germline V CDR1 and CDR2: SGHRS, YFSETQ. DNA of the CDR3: TGCGCCAGCAGCTTGGGTGGCAGCTCTGGGGCCAACGTCCTGACTTTC. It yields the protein CASSLGGSSGANVLTF.

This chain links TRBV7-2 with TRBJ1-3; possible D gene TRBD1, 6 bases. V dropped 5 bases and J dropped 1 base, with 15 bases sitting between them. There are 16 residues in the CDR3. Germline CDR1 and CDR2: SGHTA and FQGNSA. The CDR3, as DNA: TGTGCCAGCAGCCCCCAAGGGGGAAGTTCTGGAAACACCATATATTTT. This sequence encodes CASSPQGGSSGNTIYF.

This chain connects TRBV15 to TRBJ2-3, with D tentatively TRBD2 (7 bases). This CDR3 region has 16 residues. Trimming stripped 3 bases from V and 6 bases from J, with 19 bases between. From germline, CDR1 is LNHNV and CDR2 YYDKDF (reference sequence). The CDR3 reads CATSSLGGGEDDTQYF. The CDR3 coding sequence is TGTGCCACCAGCAGCCTGGGGGGGGGCGAGGATGATACGCAGTATTTT.

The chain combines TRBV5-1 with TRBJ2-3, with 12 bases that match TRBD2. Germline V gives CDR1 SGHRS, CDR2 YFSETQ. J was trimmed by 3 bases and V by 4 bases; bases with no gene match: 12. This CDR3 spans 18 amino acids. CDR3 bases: TGCGCCAGCAGCCTGGCCTTTGGACTAGCGGGACATACAGATACGCAGTATTTT. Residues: CASSLAFGLAGHTDTQYF.

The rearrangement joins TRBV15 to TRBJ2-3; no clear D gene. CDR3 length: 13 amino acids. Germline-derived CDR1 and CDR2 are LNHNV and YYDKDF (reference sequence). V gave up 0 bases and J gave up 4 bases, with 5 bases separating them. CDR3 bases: TGTGCCACCAGCAGAGATCCCCCAGATACGCAGTATTTT. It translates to CATSRDPPDTQYF.

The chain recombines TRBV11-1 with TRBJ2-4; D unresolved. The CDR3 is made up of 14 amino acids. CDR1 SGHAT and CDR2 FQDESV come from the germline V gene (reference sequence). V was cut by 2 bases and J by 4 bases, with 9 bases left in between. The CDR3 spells CASSLPGPKNIQYF. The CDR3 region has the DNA TGTGCCAGCAGCTTACCGGGCCCGAAAAACATTCAGTACTTC.